Listed below are T cell receptor beta chains from one sample, sequenced in a study of a mutant IDH1 vaccine in newly diagnosed glioma. The antigens these receptors bind are not known. Data came from immunoSEQ multiplex PCR; TCRdb stores just in-frame clones and leaves some out. The sample lists roughly 70,000 clones, around 84% occurring once. Sequencing was performed on PBMCs, taken from a glioma patient whose treatment included an IDH1 peptide vaccine. These receptors were obtained from a woman in her forties or fifties with glioma. Both conserved end residues are part of each CDR3. D genes are given only for firm matches. The size field is filled for only some rows; it gives once, few, many or a size class.

d_call	clone_size	v_call	j_call	cdr3_nt	cdr3_aa
-	-	TRBV11-3	TRBJ1-2	TGTGCCAGCAGCTTAATCAAGGGGGGAGGCTACACCTTC	CASSLIKGGGYTF
TRBD1	-	TRBV30	TRBJ1-5	TGTGCCTGGACGCGAGGACAGGGCAATCAGCCCCAGCATTTT	CAWTRGQGNQPQHF
-	-	TRBV5-6	TRBJ1-1	TGTGCCAGCAGCTGGGGGGTGGGTAACACTGAAGCTTTCTTT	CASSWGVGNTEAFF
-	-	TRBV7-2	TRBJ2-2	TGTGCCAGCAGCTCCCGGGGCCGAACGAACACCGGGGAGCTGTTTTTT	CASSSRGRTNTGELFF
TRBD1	once	TRBV9	TRBJ1-2	TGTGCCAGCAGTGCCGATCCGGACAGGGGGTATTATGGCTACACCTTC	CASSADPDRGYYGYTF
TRBD1	few	TRBV4-1	TRBJ2-7	TGCGCCAGCAGCCTTGAGACAGGGATCTACGAGCAGTACTTC	CASSLETGIYEQYF
-	-	TRBV5-1	TRBJ2-1	TGCGCCAGCAGCTCCGGAGGGGGAGCCTACAATGAGCAGTTCTTC	CASSSGGGAYNEQFF
-	-	TRBV6-5	TRBJ1-5	TGTGCCAGCAGTACCAATAGCAATCAGCCCCAGCATTTT	CASSTNSNQPQHF
-	-	TRBV2	TRBJ1-2	TGTGCCAGCAGTGAAGGGGGGGGCAAGAACTATGGCTACACCTTC	CASSEGGGKNYGYTF
-	-	TRBV6-5	TRBJ1-2	TGTGCCAGCAGTTACTGGGCAGGGGATGGCTACACCTTC	CASSYWAGDGYTF
-	-	TRBV5-1	TRBJ2-5	TGCGCCAGCAGCTTGGAAGGGTACCAAGAGACCCAGTACTTC	CASSLEGYQETQYF
TRBD1	-	TRBV27	TRBJ1-4	TGTGCCAGCAGTTTATACAGGGGGTCAAATGAAAAACTGTTTTTT	CASSLYRGSNEKLFF
-	-	TRBV5-1	TRBJ1-1	TGCGCCAGCAGCCCGGACGAAGGACTGGAGAGCACTGAAGCTTTCTTT	CASSPDEGLESTEAFF
TRBD1	-	TRBV5-4	TRBJ2-1	TGTGCCAGCAGGGAACGGGACAGGGCGATTAATGAGCAGTTCTTC	CASRERDRAINEQFF
-	-	TRBV5-6	TRBJ1-2	TGTGCCAGCAGCTTGGACGGAGGGGGAGACTATGGCTACACCTTC	CASSLDGGGDYGYTF
TRBD2	-	TRBV19	TRBJ2-1	TGTGCCAGTAGTTTTACCTTCGCGGGGGGGTTACGCTACAATGAGCAGTTCTTC	CASSFTFAGGLRYNEQFF
TRBD2	-	TRBV5-4	TRBJ2-5	TGTGCCAGCAGCCGGGGGGAACAAGAGACCCAGTACTTC	CASSRGEQETQYF
-	-	TRBV10-1	TRBJ2-3	TGCGCCAAAGGGGAGGGGGCGGTATCCGATACGCAGTATTTT	CAKGEGAVSDTQYF
-	-	TRBV5-1	TRBJ1-6	TGCGCCAGCAGCTTTTCAGGGGCGGGGGTTTATAATTCACCCCTCCACTTT	CASSFSGAGVYNSPLHF
TRBD1	-	TRBV6-1	TRBJ1-1	TGTGCCAGCAGAACGGACAGGGGGCCTACTGAAGCTTTCTTT	CASRTDRGPTEAFF
-	-	TRBV2	TRBJ1-1	TGTGCCAGCAGTGTTGGAGTCCTGAACACTGAAGCTTTCTTT	CASSVGVLNTEAFF
-	few	TRBV30	TRBJ1-1	TGTGCCTGGGGACTTATGAACACTGAAGCTTTCTTT	CAWGLMNTEAFF
-	-	TRBV5-1	TRBJ2-3	TGCGCCAGCAGCTACGGGACTTTCACAGATACGCAGTATTTT	CASSYGTFTDTQYF
-	-	TRBV5-6	TRBJ1-2	TGTGCCAGCAGCGGGATGGGGTCTGCTAACTATGGCTACACCTTC	CASSGMGSANYGYTF
TRBD2	once	TRBV4-2	TRBJ2-2	TGTGCCAGCAGCCAAGTTACGAGCGGGGGGGCCGGCACCGGGGAGCTGTTTTTT	CASSQVTSGGAGTGELFF
-	-	TRBV5-5	TRBJ2-5	TGTGCCAGCAGCTTGCTGCGAACTAGCACAGAGACCCAGTACTTC	CASSLLRTSTETQYF
-	-	TRBV15	TRBJ2-5	TGTGCCACCAGCAGAAAGAGGACAGCTTCCAGCGGGACAGAGACCCAGTACTTC	CATSRKRTASSGTETQYF
-	-	TRBV6-1	TRBJ1-2	TGTGCCAGCAGTGAAAGATTTAACAGTCACTATGGCTACACCTTC	CASSERFNSHYGYTF
-	-	TRBV29-1	TRBJ2-7	TGCAGCGTTGAACGGGCAGGGCAGGAGCAGTACTTC	CSVERAGQEQYF
-	-	TRBV7-6	TRBJ1-4	TGTGCCAGCAGCTCGACAGGCACTAATGAAAAACTGTTTTTT	CASSSTGTNEKLFF
-	-	TRBV5-4	TRBJ1-2	TGTGCCAGCAGCTTGGGGACCAGGGGCTACTATGGCTACACCTTC	CASSLGTRGYYGYTF
TRBD1	-	TRBV10-1	TRBJ1-5	TGCGCCAGCACTTGCAGGGGGCTGAGGCAGCCCCAGCATTTT	CASTCRGLRQPQHF
TRBD1	-	TRBV7-3	TRBJ2-3	TGTGCCAGCAGCTTAAGGGGACAGGATAAGCCAGATACGCAGTATTTT	CASSLRGQDKPDTQYF
-	-	TRBV27	TRBJ1-2	TGTGCCAGCAGTTTGGGGGGGCCAAGCTATGGCTACACCTTC	CASSLGGPSYGYTF